This TCR beta chain emerged from a study of cytomegalovirus exposure and HLA in healthy donors. Broader study findings: In vitro checks showed that a few CMV-associated chains really do target CMV antigens.

Trimming pared 5 bases from V and 4 bases from J, leaving 6 bases between. Germline loops: CDR1 SGHDN, CDR2 FVKESK. The CDR3 consists of 12 residues. A word on this clone: Its antigen is currently unknown.

PCR amplification relied on 60 Vbeta primers (plus 13 Jbeta primers). Profiling relied on immunoSEQ multiplex PCR, and the TCRdb table lists in-frame clones only, not all of them. This sample has roughly 200,000 clones, with around 73% found just once. The sequence was collected from a man aged 55 to 70 in good health and CMV-seronegative. The material sequenced was PBMCs. This chain joins TRBV14 and TRBJ2-1; unclear D gene. The CDR3, as DNA: TGTGCCAGCAGCTCCAGGTACAATGAGCAGTTCTTC. Its protein product is CASSSRYNEQFF.